The entry that follows covers one TCR beta chain sequence. This sample is drawn from a study of blood T cell repertoires in COVID-19. Overall study context: The samples span acute and convalescent COVID-19 from the United States, Italy and Spain. PBMCs, B-cell-depleted T cells, or T cells provided the cDNA or gDNA that made up the material.

In the authors' workflow: Amplifying reference gene primers gave estimates of nucleated cell counts. TCRdb's table, derived via immunoSEQ multiplex PCR, lists solely in-frame clones and lacks some. The V and J calls and clone size are taken from that table; D and trimming were inferred from the DNA. The table has under 250,000 clones, around 86% seen once. V lost 5 bases to trimming and J lost 3 bases, with 16 bases between them. Germline CDR1 is SGHNT and CDR2 is YENEEA. The CDR3 is 16 amino acids. This receptor was identified in a woman in her sixties who had recovered from COVID-19. The chain employs TRBV11-3 and TRBJ2-2, with D hard to call. Specimen: peripheral blood. CDR3 protein: CASSHTPRLDTGELFF. CDR3 coding DNA: TGTGCCAGCAGCCATACCCCGCGCTTGGACACCGGGGAGCTGTTTTTT.